The entry below gives a single T cell receptor beta chain sequence along with its context. Investigators prepared the TCR beta libraries by applying iRepertoire HTBI primers and Arm-PCR of CDR3 regions. One entry per CDR3 protein results from TCRdb running MiXCR on the multiplex PCR reads. The repertoire consists of 400,000 to 550,000 distinct CDR3 sequences, with around 15% occurring once and the leading ten covering about 10%. The data derive from a study of regulatory T cells in long-lasting Graves disease. As for time point: newly diagnosed GD, antithyroid drugs for less than 3 months. Researchers made the TCR library from RNA that was extracted from PBMCs. The V gene lost 2 bases and the J gene lost 8 bases, with 18 bases spanning the gap. The CDR3 spans 16 residues. The germline V gene has CDR1 SGHVS and CDR2 FNYEAQ. Another study also made use of these data, one on T cells in Graves' hyperthyroidism and ophthalmopathy.

This TCR derives from a woman aged 25-40 years with Graves disease. Sample: peripheral blood mononuclear cells (PBMCs), taken at new diagnosis, from a patient treated with antithyroid drugs. This rearrangement joins TRBV7-6 to TRBJ1-4; the D is unclear. CDR3 sequence reads: CASSLLPGIGEEKLFF. In DNA form, the CDR3 reads TGTGCCAGCAGCTTACTCCCGGGGATAGGAGAAGAAAAACTGTTTTTT.